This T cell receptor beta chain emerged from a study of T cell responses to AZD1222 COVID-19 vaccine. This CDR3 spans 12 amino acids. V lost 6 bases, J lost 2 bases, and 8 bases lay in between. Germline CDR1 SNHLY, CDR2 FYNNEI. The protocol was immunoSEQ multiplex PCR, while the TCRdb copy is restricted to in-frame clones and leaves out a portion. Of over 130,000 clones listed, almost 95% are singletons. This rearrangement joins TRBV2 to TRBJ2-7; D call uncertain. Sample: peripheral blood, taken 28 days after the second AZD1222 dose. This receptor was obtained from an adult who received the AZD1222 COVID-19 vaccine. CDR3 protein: CASRSETYEQYF. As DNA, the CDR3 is TGTGCCAGCAGGAGTGAAACCTACGAGCAGTACTTC.